The clone carrying this T cell receptor (beta chain) was seen only a few times. Its antigen remains unknown. The data are from a study of CD8 T cells in Susac syndrome. The study, taken as a whole, reports: A relatively small number of individuals underwent TCR sequencing and HLA analysis.

The CDR3 runs to 14 residues. Looked up from germline, CDR1 is KGHSH and CDR2 is LQKENI. The V end was cut by 3 bases, the J end by 2 bases, with 10 bases between. Random hexamers primed reverse transcription of about 0.5 to 1 ug RNA. TCRdb re-called the immunoSEQ multiplex PCR reads with MiXCR, one entry per CDR3 protein. The data contain hundreds of thousands of distinct CDR3 sequences, roughly 93% of them singletons. The sequence was obtained from a human donor with multiple sclerosis. The chain uses TRBV18 and TRBJ2-5, with TRBD2 as a possible D gene (5 bases). The specimen sequenced was CD4+ T cells from PBMCs. CDR3 DNA: TGTGCCAGCTCACCGTCGGGAATACAAGAGACCCAGTACTTC. It codes for CASSPSGIQETQYF.